The 25 T cell receptor beta chains listed next were all sequenced from one sample in a study of post-analysis software for immune sequencing data. Study findings and constraints: With TRBV5-6, TRBV5-1 and TRBV20-1 included, about five TRBV segments were more frequent in patients than in controls.

Presence of unique molecular identifiers characterized the TCR beta cDNA libraries. One entry per CDR3 protein results from TCRdb running MiXCR on the PCR reads. The sample lists about 620,000 distinct CDR3 sequences, 44% occurring once. These receptors' targets are unknown. What was sequenced was blood. The receptor set was obtained from a girl aged 10 to 17 with multiple sclerosis.

The rearrangement links TRBV2 to TRBJ2-5; maybe TRBD1 (6 bases). With the DNA end fitting TRBJ2-7 better, the J assignment may be wrong. The CDR3 spans 13 residues. In germline, CDR1 is SNHLY, CDR2 FYNNEI. Here the CDR3 reads CASSYGQTYEQYF. In DNA, the CDR3 is TGTGCCAGCAGTTATGGACAGACCTACGAGCAGTACTTC.

This clonotype was seen a handful of times. The rearrangement links TRBV7-9 to TRBJ1-2, with TRBD1 identical over 7 bases. The germline V gene has CDR1 SEHNR and CDR2 FQNEAQ (reference sequence). The junction had 12 bases not matched to a gene; V was cut back by 4 bases and J by 4 bases. The CDR3 loop spans 16 amino acids. CDR3 loop: CASSSGQAGRSYGYTF. CDR3 in DNA: TGTGCCAGCAGCTCCGGACAGGCGGGGCGCTCCTATGGCTACACCTTC.

This chain joins TRBV5-6 and TRBJ2-1, with 13 bases aligning to TRBD2. The V and J ends lost 4 bases and 8 bases, in that order; junction bases with no gene match: 12. CDR1 and CDR2 (germline): SGHDT, YYEEEE. The CDR3 loop spans 17 amino acids. The CDR3 DNA reads as TGTGCCAGCAGCAGTACACTAGCGGGGGGGCCAATCTATGAGCAGTTCTTC. It codes for CASSSTLAGGPIYEQFF. Filled out from reference TRBV5-6 and TRBJ2-1, the complete variable domain reads DAGVTQSPTHLIKTRGQQVTLRCSPKSGHDTVSWYQQALGQGPQFIFQYYEEEERQRGNFPDRFSGHQFPNYSSELNVNALLLGDSALYLCASSSTLAGGPIYEQFFGPGTRLTVL.

A remark on this clonotype: A junction end diverges from the germline sequence, so it may reflect a read error. V and J are TRBV12-3 or TRBV12-4 and TRBJ2-3, with 8 bases matching TRBD2. This CDR3 is built from 17 residues. The CDR3 here is CASSVTAGGLSTDAQYF. CDR3 nucleotide sequence: TGTGCCAGCAGTGTAACGGCGGGAGGTCTTAGCACAGATGCGCAGTATTTT.

V is TRBV25-1 and J is TRBJ1-4; no reliable D call. Trimming took 2 bases from V and 0 from J, leaving 7 bases between them. In germline, CDR1 is MGHDK, CDR2 SYGVNS. The CDR3 loop spans 15 amino acids. The CDR3 DNA is TGTGCCAGCAGTGAAGTGACAACAACTAATGAAAAACTGTTTTTT. Translated: CASSEVTTTNEKLFF.

The V gene is TRBV5-4, the J gene TRBJ2-7, with TRBD1 matching 11 bases. The V segment lost 5 bases and the J segment 3 bases; nucleotides outside the gene matches: 7. This CDR3 is 15 amino acids long. Germline CDR1 is SGHNT and CDR2 is YYREEE (reference sequence). The CDR3 here is CASSYPGQGVYEQYF. In DNA, the CDR3 is TGTGCCAGCAGTTACCCGGGACAGGGGGTCTACGAGCAGTACTTC.

This clonotype was seen only a few times. V gene TRBV6-6 combines with J gene TRBJ2-1; TRBD2 matches at 12 bases. The CDR3 has 17 amino acids. J gave up 6 bases and V 2 bases, and 8 bases lay outside the gene matches. Germline-derived CDR1 and CDR2 are MNHNY and SVGAGI (reference sequence). The chain's CDR3 is CASSYPSGRAGGNEQFF. The CDR3, as DNA: TGTGCCAGCAGTTACCCTAGCGGGAGGGCCGGGGGCAATGAGCAGTTCTTC.

This clonotype was recorded a few times. The chain employs TRBV11-2 and TRBJ2-3; D is perhaps TRBD1 (5 bases). The germline gives CDR1 SGHAT, CDR2 FQNNGV. This CDR3 contains 14 residues. V was pared by 1 base and J by 4 bases, with 9 bases between. CDR3 region: CASSLAQVADTQYF. CDR3 sequence (DNA): TGTGCCAGCAGCTTAGCACAGGTCGCAGATACGCAGTATTTT.

V usage is TRBV5-1 and J usage is TRBJ2-3; 9 bases line up with TRBD1. The V segment lost 4 bases and the J segment 3 bases; nucleotides outside the gene matches: 9. CDR3 length equals 16 residues. The germline CDR1 and CDR2 sequences are SGHRS and YFSETQ. CDR3 sequence (DNA): TGCGCCAGCAGCACTCTACAGGGGGCTATAACAGATACGCAGTATTTT. It encodes CASSTLQGAITDTQYF.

Only one count was recorded for this clonotype. The chain uses TRBV7-9 and TRBJ1-2; TRBD1 aligns across 8 bases. This CDR3 spans 16 amino acids. Germline assignment: CDR1 SEHNR and CDR2 FQNEAQ (reference sequence). Trimming cost V 2 bases and J 8 bases; bases outside gene matches: 13. The CDR3 coding sequence is TGTGCCAGCAGCTTATCCGATTTGGGGACAGGCGGAGGCTACACCTTC. Protein sequence: CASSLSDLGTGGGYTF.

V gene TRBV10-1 combines with J gene TRBJ2-1; 8 nucleotides match TRBD2. The CDR3 has 14 residues. Unmatched junction bases numbered 6, after V lost 2 bases and J lost 9 bases. Germline V gives CDR1 WNHNN, CDR2 SYGVQD (reference sequence). CDR3 amino acids: CASSETSGLGEQFF. The DNA of the CDR3 is TGCGCCAGCAGTGAGACTAGCGGTCTAGGTGAGCAGTTCTTC.

The rearrangement links TRBV4-1 to TRBJ1-6, with TRBD1 matching 8 bases. The CDR3 has 16 amino acids. Germline V gene lookup returns CDR1 MGHRA and CDR2 YSYEKL. The ends lost 0 bases at V and 9 bases at J; junction bases unmatched: 7. The DNA for the CDR3 is TGCGCCAGCAGCCAAGATGGACAGGGAATGGGTTCACCCCTCCACTTT. This sequence encodes CASSQDGQGMGSPLHF.

Concerning this clonotype: At one end, the junction sequence differs from germline, possibly due to a read error. This chain links TRBV28 with TRBJ2-6; D is possibly TRBD1 (5 bases). Looked up from germline, CDR1 is MDHEN and CDR2 is SYDVKM. The CDR3 consists of 15 residues. Here the CDR3 reads CATRFASSGANVLTF. CDR3 DNA sequence: TGTGCCACCCGATTTGCCTCTTCTGGGGCCAACGTCCTGACGTTC.

The gene calls are TRBV5-6 and TRBJ2-1, with D uncertain. The CDR3 sequence is 11 residues long. The ends were cut back, 0 bases at V and 11 bases at J, with 6 bases in the middle. Germline CDR1 is SGHDT and CDR2 is YYEEEE. The DNA for the CDR3 is TGTGCCAGCAGCTTGGTCGGGCAGCAGTTCTTC. Translated: CASSLVGQQFF.

This clonotype was seen a few times. The chain links TRBV25-1 to TRBJ2-1, with D possibly being TRBD2 (6 bases). Germline CDR1 MGHDK, CDR2 SYGVNS. The CDR3 has 13 residues. The V gene lost 7 bases and the J gene lost 2 bases, with 9 bases spanning the gap. The CDR3 nucleotides read TGTGCCAGCACGGCGGGAACCTACAATGAGCAGTTCTTC. It specifies CASTAGTYNEQFF.

This clonotype turned up a few times. The gene calls are TRBV20-1 and TRBJ2-5; no clear D gene. Germline V CDR1 and CDR2: DFQATT, SNEGSKA (reference sequence). The CDR3 is 13 residues long. Trimming left V 0 bases short and J 2 bases short, with 7 bases between. This CDR3 is CSAREPPQETQYF. The CDR3 bases are TGCAGTGCTAGAGAGCCCCCACAAGAGACCCAGTACTTC.

The chain recombines TRBV5-1 with TRBJ2-7; D gene unclear. The CDR3 contains 13 residues. The ends were cut back, 5 bases at V and 1 base at J, with 10 bases in the middle. The V gene's germline CDR1 is SGHRS and CDR2 YFSETQ. The CDR3 DNA sequence: TGCGCCAGCAGGACGGTGGGATCCTACGAGCAGTACTTC. Its protein product is CASRTVGSYEQYF.

The gene calls are TRBV4-1 and TRBJ1-1; 10 nucleotides agree with TRBD1. CDR1 and CDR2 from the germline V gene are MGHRA and YSYEKL. The trim removed 5 bases at V and 4 bases at J, leaving 10 bases unmatched. This CDR3 is built from 16 residues. The CDR3 loop is CASSARQGAVVTEAFF. In DNA form, the CDR3 reads TGCGCCAGCAGCGCGCGACAGGGGGCTGTGGTCACTGAAGCTTTCTTT.

V and J are TRBV12-3 or TRBV12-4 and TRBJ1-5; 7 bases align to TRBD1. Trimming removed 2 bases from V and 5 bases from J; junction bases left unmatched: 3. The CDR3 contains 14 residues. The CDR3 DNA follows: TGTGCCAGCAGTTTAAGTACAGGGGATCAGCCCCAGCATTTT. Translated, it gives CASSLSTGDQPQHF.

As concerns this clonotype: This may arise from a read error, as a much more abundant clone is one base away. J is TRBJ2-1 and V is TRBV7-6; D is undetermined. The J call may be in error: the DNA end matches TRBJ2-7 better. The germline V gene has CDR1 SGHVS and CDR2 FNYEAQ. This CDR3 is built from 12 residues. The CDR3 is CASSPSYNEQYF. The CDR3 DNA sequence: TGTGCCAGCAGCCCCTCCTACAATGAGCAGTACTTC.

V gene TRBV29-1 combines with J gene TRBJ2-5; D may be TRBD2 (6 bases). Trimming removed 0 bases from V and 11 bases from J, with 19 bases in between. Germline CDR1 SQVTM, CDR2 ANQGSEA. There are 14 residues in the CDR3. The CDR3 DNA sequence: TGCAGCGTTGAAGATCGTGGTTTCCCGGGGGAGCAGTACTTC. It yields the protein CSVEDRGFPGEQYF.

The rearrangement uses TRBV5-1 and TRBJ1-5, with D tentatively TRBD1 (5 bases). This CDR3 spans 15 amino acids. V was trimmed by 7 bases and J by 3 bases, leaving 17 bases between them. Germline lookup yields CDR1 SGHRS and CDR2 YFSETQ. CDR3 in amino acids: CASSQGGSPNQPQHF. DNA of the CDR3: TGCGCCAGCTCCCAGGGTGGCAGCCCCAATCAGCCCCAGCATTTT. Variable domain in full (rest from reference TRBV5-1 and TRBJ1-5): KAGVTQTPRYLIKTRGQQVTLSCSPISGHRSVSWYQQTPGQGLQFLFEYFSETQRNKGNFPGRFSGRQFSNSRSEMNVSTLELGDSALYLCASSQGGSPNQPQHFGDGTRLSIL.

This clonotype was detected a few times. This chain links TRBV2 with TRBJ2-1, with 7 bases aligning to TRBD2. The germline V gene has CDR1 SNHLY and CDR2 FYNNEI. J was trimmed by 7 bases and V by 3 bases; bases with no gene match: 15. The CDR3 has 17 residues. CDR3 DNA: TGTGCCAGCAGTGAGACTAGCCTTGTCCCCCTGGAGAATGAGCAGTTCTTC. Translated: CASSETSLVPLENEQFF.

J is TRBJ2-4 and V is TRBV11-2; 14 bases line up with TRBD2. CDR1 is SGHAT, CDR2 FQNNGV, per germline. V was pared by 5 bases and J by 5 bases, with 8 bases of the junction left unmatched. The CDR3 runs 17 residues. CDR3 in amino acids: CASSSRLAGGPENIQYF. The CDR3, as DNA: TGTGCCAGCAGCAGCAGACTAGCGGGAGGGCCGGAAAACATTCAGTACTTC.

V gene TRBV27 combines with J gene TRBJ2-3; D perhaps matches TRBD1 (5 bases). Trimming stripped 6 bases from V and 5 bases from J, with 9 bases between. The CDR3 is made up of 12 amino acids. Germline loops: CDR1 MNHEY, CDR2 SMNVEV (reference sequence). CDR3 DNA sequence: TGTGCCAGCAGCCGACAGTTAGATACGCAGTATTTT. This translates into CASSRQLDTQYF.